The T cell receptor beta chain under discussion was sequenced for a study of blood T cell repertoires in COVID-19. About the study: Material from acute and convalescent COVID-19 was sourced from the United States, Italy and Spain. T cells, B-cell-depleted T cells, or PBMCs supplied cDNA or gDNA.

Germline V gene lookup returns CDR1 SGHNT and CDR2 YYREEE (reference sequence). The CDR3 spans 15 residues. The V gene end was trimmed by 4 bases and the J gene end by 1 base; junction bases not matched to a gene: 7. Per the study methods: Counts of nucleated cells, estimated from reference gene primer amplification, were obtained. Measured with immunoSEQ multiplex PCR; TCRdb has only the in-frame clones, and not every one. The V and J calls and the clone size are those of that table, but D and trimming were determined from the DNA. The sample holds around 97,000 clones, over 75% seen once. In its sample, this clone was seen once.

Sequencing was performed on peripheral blood. The chain uses TRBV5-4 and TRBJ2-5, with TRBD1 identical over 7 bases. The origin of this receptor is a human donor in a cohort sampled during active or convalescent COVID-19. As DNA, the CDR3 is TGTGCCAGCAGCAGTCCCCGGGACAGCCAAGAGACCCAGTACTTC. As protein: CASSSPRDSQETQYF. Filled out from reference TRBV5-4 and TRBJ2-5, the complete variable domain reads ETGVTQSPTHLIKTRGQQVTLRCSSQSGHNTVSWYQQALGQGPQFIFQYYREEENGRGNFPPRFSGLQFPNYSSELNVNALELDDSALYLCASSSPRDSQETQYFGPGTRLLVL.